The 20 T cell receptor beta chains presented below share a single source sample, sequenced in a study of blood T cell repertoires in COVID-19. Clones were read by immunoSEQ multiplex PCR, and TCRdb kept only the in-frame ones, dropping some. The sample lists about 260,000 clones, 80% to 85% occurring once. Material: peripheral blood. Receptor source: a woman in her thirties or forties who had recovered from COVID-19.

The V call is TRBV6-5, the J call TRBJ1-1; perhaps TRBD1 as D (6 bases). Germline-derived CDR1 and CDR2 are MNHEY and SVGAGI. The CDR3 has 13 amino acids. Trimming removed 5 bases at V and 4 bases at J, with 11 bases between. DNA of the CDR3: TGTGCCAGCAGTACAGGGACGGGCACTGAAGCTTTCTTT. Translating gives CASSTGTGTEAFF.

This clone was picked up a small number of times. One end of the junction fails to match germline, which may point to a read error. This specimen includes other DNA sequences encoding the same CDR3. Written as DNA, the CDR3 is TGCGCCAGCAGTTTGGACAGGGATGGCTACACCTTC. Its protein is CASSLDRDGYTF. V and J are TRBV5-1 and TRBJ1-2; 8 bases are a match to TRBD1. CDR1 is SGHRS, CDR2 YFSETQ, per germline. This CDR3 contains 12 residues.

The CDR3 bases are TGTGCCAGCAGTTGGGGCCCGACGGAATACACTGAAGCTTTCTTT. This translates into CASSWGPTEYTEAFF. The chain recombines TRBV14 with TRBJ1-1, with D tentatively TRBD1 (5 bases). CDR3 length: 15 residues. The V gene lost 6 bases and the J gene lost 3 bases, with 17 bases spanning the gap. The V gene's germline CDR1 is SGHDN and CDR2 FVKESK.

CDR3 DNA sequence: TGTGCCAGCAGTCCGGACAGGGGGCAGCCCCAGCATTTT. As protein: CASSPDRGQPQHF. This chain joins TRBV6-4 and TRBJ1-5, with 10 bases lining up with TRBD1. The J segment lost 7 bases and the V segment lost 5 bases, leaving 2 bases of the junction unmatched. This CDR3 is 13 amino acids long. Germline V lookup: CDR1 MRHNA, CDR2 SNTAGT.

The table lists this clone with a few counts. The chain uses TRBV4-1 and TRBJ2-2; D is unresolved. The CDR3 contains 15 residues. Germline assignment: CDR1 MGHRA and CDR2 YSYEKL. The V end lost 1 base, the J end lost 4 bases, and 10 bases lay between the germline ends. The CDR3 bases are TGCGCCAGCAGCCAAGGGGTAGACTTCACCGGGGAGCTGTTTTTT. Protein: CASSQGVDFTGELFF.

In DNA form, the CDR3 reads TGCGCCAGCAGTGAGTCGATCCAGGGCTATGGCTACACCTTC. Residues: CASSESIQGYGYTF. This chain links TRBV10-1 with TRBJ1-2; D possibly corresponds to TRBD1 (5 bases). Looked up from germline, CDR1 is WNHNN and CDR2 is SYGVQD (reference sequence). CDR3 size: 14 residues. V was trimmed by 0 bases and J by 4 bases, leaving 9 bases between them.

The chain combines TRBV6-6 with TRBJ2-7; D perhaps matches TRBD2 (5 bases). The V end was cut by 7 bases, the J end by 7 bases, with 17 bases between. CDR1 MNHNY and CDR2 SVGAGI come from the germline V gene (reference sequence). This CDR3 spans 13 amino acids. The CDR3 sequence is CASNFAGREEQYF. For the CDR3, the DNA is TGTGCCAGCAACTTTGCGGGTCGGGAAGAGCAGTACTTC.

This clone was found a few times. The rearrangement joins TRBV7-9 to TRBJ1-3; the D is unclear. Trimming stripped 8 bases from V and 0 bases from J, with 11 bases between. The CDR3 is 14 amino acids. Germline CDR1 and CDR2: SEHNR and FQNEAQ (reference sequence). Here the CDR3 reads CASHQRSSGNTIYF. The CDR3 region has the DNA TGTGCCAGCCATCAGCGGAGCTCTGGAAACACCATATATTTT.

The chain couples TRBV5-1 to TRBJ1-2, with a possible D match to TRBD1 (5 bases). With 0 bases removed from V and 0 bases from J, the gap between germline ends came to 18 bases. CDR1 SGHRS and CDR2 YFSETQ come from the germline V gene. This CDR3 contains 18 residues. This CDR3 reads CASSLGQTAQDTNYGYTF. The CDR3 nucleotides are TGCGCCAGCAGCTTGGGCCAGACAGCACAAGATACTAACTATGGCTACACCTTC.

The chain links TRBV2 to TRBJ1-2; no firm D call. V was trimmed by 4 bases and J by 0 bases, leaving 9 bases between them. This CDR3 has 14 amino acids. The germline V gene encodes CDR1 SNHLY and CDR2 FYNNEI. CDR3 region: CASSVTVPNYGYTF. The CDR3 DNA is TGTGCCAGCAGTGTAACAGTTCCTAACTATGGCTACACCTTC.

This chain connects TRBV10-1 to TRBJ2-3; 8 bases map to TRBD1. V was clipped by 7 bases and J by 6 bases; unmatched bases: 9. CDR1 and CDR2 (germline): WNHNN, SYGVQD (reference sequence). The CDR3 consists of 14 residues. The CDR3 region has the DNA TGCGCCAGCACCCCTGGACAGGGACTGGATACGCAGTATTTT. Translation: CASTPGQGLDTQYF.

The chain joins TRBV4-1 to TRBJ1-4, with D possibly being TRBD1 (6 bases). The CDR3 runs 15 residues. Germline CDR1 MGHRA, CDR2 YSYEKL. V was shortened by 4 bases and J by 5 bases, with 14 bases between the two germline ends. CDR3 sequence (DNA): TGCGCCAGCAGCCGGCCAGGGGCCAGAAATGAAAAACTGTTTTTT. It specifies CASSRPGARNEKLFF.

This clone occurred a few times. The chain links TRBV3-1 (or the pseudogene TRBV3-2) to TRBJ1-1; D might be TRBD1 (5 bases). The CDR3 has 13 amino acids. Germline lookup yields CDR1 LGHDT and CDR2 YNNKEL (reference sequence). The V end was cut by 1 base, the J end by 7 bases, with 10 bases between. The CDR3 loop reads CASSQGSRGEAFF. CDR3 DNA: TGTGCCAGCAGCCAAGGATCAAGGGGTGAAGCTTTCTTT.

The chain uses TRBV28 and TRBJ1-1; 7 nucleotides agree with TRBD1. V lost 6 bases to trimming and J lost 3 bases; unmatched junction nucleotides: 4. CDR3 length: 13 residues. In germline, CDR1 is MDHEN, CDR2 SYDVKM. CDR3 protein: CASRRDSHTEAFF. The CDR3 coding sequence is TGTGCCAGCAGGCGGGACAGCCACACTGAAGCTTTCTTT.

The chain couples TRBV5-1 to TRBJ1-6; TRBD1 matches 7 bases. The CDR3 has 15 amino acids. After removal of 3 bases from V and 5 bases from J, the junction contained 5 bases not matched to a gene. Germline CDR1 reads SGHRS; CDR2 reads YFSETQ. CDR3 sequence reads: CASSSLGQNNSPLHF. CDR3 DNA sequence: TGCGCCAGCAGCTCCCTGGGACAGAATAATTCACCCCTCCACTTT.

There are a few counts of this clone. The chain is built from TRBV6-2 or TRBV6-3 and TRBJ1-6; D ambiguous. The germline V gene has CDR1 MNHEY and CDR2 SVGEGT. The V gene lost 6 bases and the J gene lost 7 bases, with 16 bases spanning the gap. The CDR3 covers 15 residues. The DNA for the CDR3 is TGTGCCAGCAGCCTCCTCTCCGGGAGAAATTCACCCCTCCACTTT. The encoded protein is CASSLLSGRNSPLHF.

This clone showed up just a few times. V is TRBV2 and J is TRBJ1-2; TRBD1 agrees at 7 bases. The CDR3 is 13 amino acids. V trimming: 4 bases; J trimming: 2 bases; junction bases outside the gene matches: 1. Germline V gene lookup returns CDR1 SNHLY and CDR2 FYNNEI. The CDR3 here is CASSAGQNYGYTF. The CDR3 nucleotides read TGTGCCAGCAGTGCGGGACAGAACTATGGCTACACCTTC.

This clone has more than one count but fewer than ten. V gene TRBV6-2 or TRBV6-3 combines with J gene TRBJ1-2; 7 bases align to TRBD1. With V trimmed by 2 bases and J by 0 bases, 0 bases remained unmatched. Looked up from germline, CDR1 is MNHEY and CDR2 is SVGEGT. The CDR3 is 14 amino acids. CDR3 in amino acids: CASSYGTANYGYTF. The DNA of the CDR3 is TGTGCCAGCAGTTACGGGACAGCTAACTATGGCTACACCTTC.

The chain carries TRBV7-3 and TRBJ2-2, with 10 bases lining up with TRBD2. The CDR3 sequence is 18 residues long. Trimming took 1 base from V and 3 from J; bases not matched to a gene: 8. Per the germline V gene, CDR1 is SGHTA and CDR2 is FQGTGA. CDR3 sequence: CASSLSALAGVYTGELFF. DNA of the CDR3: TGTGCCAGCAGCTTAAGTGCGCTAGCGGGGGTCTACACCGGGGAGCTGTTTTTT.

The chain employs TRBV5-5 and TRBJ1-2, with D hard to call. V was shortened by 4 bases and J by 3 bases, with 19 bases between the two germline ends. This CDR3 is built from 16 residues. Germline V CDR1 and CDR2: SGHKS, YYEKEE (reference sequence). The CDR3 nucleotides are TGTGCCAGCAGCCTGAGGGAGGGATCCCCTCACTATGGCTACACCTTC. Its translation is CASSLREGSPHYGYTF.